These 6 T cell receptor beta chains were all obtained from the same sample, sequenced in a study of blood T cell repertoires in COVID-19. Sequenced by immunoSEQ multiplex PCR; TCRdb stores in-frame clones only, minus some. Here the sample spans about 190,000 clones, roughly 90% being singletons. Source material: peripheral blood. Receptors originate from a man aged 40-55 years with acute or convalescent COVID-19.

V gene TRBV5-1 combines with J gene TRBJ2-3; 8 bases agree with TRBD2. Unmatched junction bases numbered 7, after V lost 4 bases and J lost 0 bases. The CDR3 consists of 16 residues. Germline-derived CDR1 and CDR2 are SGHRS and YFSETQ. The CDR3 sequence is CASSPGGGPSTDTQYF. The CDR3 DNA reads as TGCGCCAGCAGCCCCGGCGGGGGGCCCAGCACAGATACGCAGTATTTT.

This sequence joins TRBV7-9 and TRBJ1-1; possible D gene TRBD1, 6 bases. The V and J ends lost 1 base and 4 bases respectively, with 13 bases between them. The CDR3 is made up of 15 amino acids. Germline loops: CDR1 SEHNR, CDR2 FQNEAQ (reference sequence). The CDR3 region has the DNA TGTGCCAGCAGCTTAGTCGGGGAGGGGGGCACTGAAGCTTTCTTT. Residues: CASSLVGEGGTEAFF.

The CDR3 nucleotides read TGTGCCAGCAGTGGTGAGGGGCTCTTGGACAGGTTTAACTATGGCTACACCTTC. This translates into CASSGEGLLDRFNYGYTF. V is TRBV28 and J is TRBJ1-2; 7 bases fit TRBD1. The germline gives CDR1 MDHEN, CDR2 SYDVKM. The CDR3 is 18 residues long. V lost 5 bases and J lost 1; bases outside the gene matches: 16.

This clone was seen repeatedly, ten times or more. The chain couples TRBV7-8 to TRBJ2-1; D possibly corresponds to TRBD2 (5 bases). The CDR3 runs 17 residues. Trimming removed 0 bases at V and 5 bases at J, with 17 bases between. Germline values: CDR1 SGHVS, CDR2 FQNEAQ. The chain's CDR3 is CASSLAKDLATNNEQFF. DNA of the CDR3: TGTGCCAGCAGCTTAGCGAAGGATCTAGCAACTAACAATGAGCAGTTCTTC.

The gene calls are TRBV6-1 and TRBJ1-3; D remains ambiguous. The CDR3 has 14 residues. V lost 3 bases and J 7 bases, leaving 13 bases between the germline ends. Germline CDR1 MNHNS, CDR2 SASEGT. DNA of the CDR3: TGTGCCAGCAGTGAGTCAAGGCCAGCGAACACCATATATTTT. As protein: CASSESRPANTIYF.

This sequence joins TRBV27 and TRBJ2-6, with TRBD2 matching over 13 bases. The ends lost 4 bases at V and 1 base at J; junction bases unmatched: 4. From germline, CDR1 is MNHEY and CDR2 SMNVEV (reference sequence). CDR3 length: 18 amino acids. The CDR3 loop reads CASSSGLAGLSGANVLTF. The CDR3 DNA is TGTGCCAGCAGTTCGGGACTAGCGGGGCTATCTGGGGCCAACGTCCTGACTTTC.